Listed below are T cell receptor beta chains from one sample, sequenced in a study of blood T cell repertoires in COVID-19. Profiled with immunoSEQ multiplex PCR; TCRdb holds only in-frame clones, not every one. In the table there are 85,000 to 120,000 clones, around nine tenths of which are singletons. The sequenced sample was peripheral blood. The receptor set was obtained from a man aged 50-59 years with active or convalescent COVID-19. CDR3s leave out the opening cysteine and the closing phenylalanine or tryptophan. Each record gives: V gene, D gene, clone size, J gene, CDR3 protein. The D gene is left open where the match is weak. The size entry is marked missing in some rows and otherwise reads once, few, many or a size class.

V gene: TRBV27
D gene: TRBD1
clone size: NA
J gene: TRBJ1-5
CDR3 protein: ASNTSRDSLSPNQPQH

V gene: TRBV9
D gene: TRBD1
clone size: NA
J gene: TRBJ2-1
CDR3 protein: ASSATGSSYNEQF

V gene: TRBV15
D gene: TRBD1
clone size: few
J gene: TRBJ1-4
CDR3 protein: ATSREQGGEKLF

V gene: TRBV5-6
D gene: NA
clone size: NA
J gene: TRBJ2-5
CDR3 protein: ASSLLQGNQETQY

V gene: TRBV6-2/TRBV6-3
D gene: TRBD2
clone size: once
J gene: TRBJ2-3
CDR3 protein: ASSYGGGSITDTQY

V gene: TRBV5-5
D gene: NA
clone size: NA
J gene: TRBJ1-5
CDR3 protein: ASSPGTRWQPQH

V gene: TRBV7-9
D gene: TRBD1
clone size: NA
J gene: TRBJ2-7
CDR3 protein: ASSSGQGAYEQY

V gene: TRBV19
D gene: TRBD1
clone size: NA
J gene: TRBJ1-5
CDR3 protein: ATYDRGGDQPQH

V gene: TRBV5-1
D gene: NA
clone size: NA
J gene: TRBJ1-1
CDR3 protein: ASSPAGVLGTEAF

V gene: TRBV28
D gene: NA
clone size: NA
J gene: TRBJ2-7
CDR3 protein: ASTRQALNEQY

V gene: TRBV19
D gene: TRBD1
clone size: NA
J gene: TRBJ1-6
CDR3 protein: ASRGTGGNSPLH

V gene: TRBV2
D gene: NA
clone size: few
J gene: TRBJ1-2
CDR3 protein: ASSGTVAIYGYT

V gene: TRBV5-1
D gene: TRBD1
clone size: NA
J gene: TRBJ1-4
CDR3 protein: ASSSTGGWEKLF

V gene: TRBV6-2/TRBV6-3
D gene: NA
clone size: NA
J gene: TRBJ1-6
CDR3 protein: ASSYDSGNSPLH

V gene: TRBV6-5
D gene: TRBD1
clone size: NA
J gene: TRBJ2-5
CDR3 protein: ASSPDRGLGETQY

V gene: TRBV18
D gene: TRBD1
clone size: NA
J gene: TRBJ1-3
CDR3 protein: ASSDRGPSSGNTIY

V gene: TRBV12-3/TRBV12-4
D gene: TRBD1
clone size: NA
J gene: TRBJ1-2
CDR3 protein: ASSRGQGDGYT

V gene: TRBV18
D gene: TRBD2
clone size: NA
J gene: TRBJ2-5
CDR3 protein: ASSPLAGGQETQY

V gene: TRBV7-8
D gene: TRBD1
clone size: NA
J gene: TRBJ1-1
CDR3 protein: ASSLLVAGTVGNTEAF

V gene: TRBV5-1
D gene: NA
clone size: NA
J gene: TRBJ2-5
CDR3 protein: ASSAFGGPSETQY

V gene: TRBV2
D gene: TRBD1
clone size: NA
J gene: TRBJ1-1
CDR3 protein: ASGQGITEAF

V gene: TRBV18
D gene: TRBD1
clone size: once
J gene: TRBJ1-4
CDR3 protein: ASSRRQGENEKLF

V gene: TRBV5-1
D gene: NA
clone size: NA
J gene: TRBJ2-7
CDR3 protein: ASSLGLDAYEQY

V gene: TRBV2
D gene: TRBD1
clone size: once
J gene: TRBJ1-3
CDR3 protein: ASSELGQGGGNTIY

V gene: TRBV28
D gene: NA
clone size: once
J gene: TRBJ2-7
CDR3 protein: ASSLRGGLYEQY

V gene: TRBV7-2
D gene: NA
clone size: NA
J gene: TRBJ2-3
CDR3 protein: ASTFEGTDTQY

V gene: TRBV2
D gene: NA
clone size: NA
J gene: TRBJ1-3
CDR3 protein: ASSGGPFSGNTIY

V gene: TRBV7-2
D gene: TRBD1
clone size: NA
J gene: TRBJ2-1
CDR3 protein: ASSPGQGRYNEQF

V gene: TRBV6-6
D gene: NA
clone size: NA
J gene: TRBJ1-5
CDR3 protein: ASAKPGQPQH

V gene: TRBV30
D gene: TRBD2
clone size: NA
J gene: TRBJ2-7
CDR3 protein: AWSVLGGEKQY